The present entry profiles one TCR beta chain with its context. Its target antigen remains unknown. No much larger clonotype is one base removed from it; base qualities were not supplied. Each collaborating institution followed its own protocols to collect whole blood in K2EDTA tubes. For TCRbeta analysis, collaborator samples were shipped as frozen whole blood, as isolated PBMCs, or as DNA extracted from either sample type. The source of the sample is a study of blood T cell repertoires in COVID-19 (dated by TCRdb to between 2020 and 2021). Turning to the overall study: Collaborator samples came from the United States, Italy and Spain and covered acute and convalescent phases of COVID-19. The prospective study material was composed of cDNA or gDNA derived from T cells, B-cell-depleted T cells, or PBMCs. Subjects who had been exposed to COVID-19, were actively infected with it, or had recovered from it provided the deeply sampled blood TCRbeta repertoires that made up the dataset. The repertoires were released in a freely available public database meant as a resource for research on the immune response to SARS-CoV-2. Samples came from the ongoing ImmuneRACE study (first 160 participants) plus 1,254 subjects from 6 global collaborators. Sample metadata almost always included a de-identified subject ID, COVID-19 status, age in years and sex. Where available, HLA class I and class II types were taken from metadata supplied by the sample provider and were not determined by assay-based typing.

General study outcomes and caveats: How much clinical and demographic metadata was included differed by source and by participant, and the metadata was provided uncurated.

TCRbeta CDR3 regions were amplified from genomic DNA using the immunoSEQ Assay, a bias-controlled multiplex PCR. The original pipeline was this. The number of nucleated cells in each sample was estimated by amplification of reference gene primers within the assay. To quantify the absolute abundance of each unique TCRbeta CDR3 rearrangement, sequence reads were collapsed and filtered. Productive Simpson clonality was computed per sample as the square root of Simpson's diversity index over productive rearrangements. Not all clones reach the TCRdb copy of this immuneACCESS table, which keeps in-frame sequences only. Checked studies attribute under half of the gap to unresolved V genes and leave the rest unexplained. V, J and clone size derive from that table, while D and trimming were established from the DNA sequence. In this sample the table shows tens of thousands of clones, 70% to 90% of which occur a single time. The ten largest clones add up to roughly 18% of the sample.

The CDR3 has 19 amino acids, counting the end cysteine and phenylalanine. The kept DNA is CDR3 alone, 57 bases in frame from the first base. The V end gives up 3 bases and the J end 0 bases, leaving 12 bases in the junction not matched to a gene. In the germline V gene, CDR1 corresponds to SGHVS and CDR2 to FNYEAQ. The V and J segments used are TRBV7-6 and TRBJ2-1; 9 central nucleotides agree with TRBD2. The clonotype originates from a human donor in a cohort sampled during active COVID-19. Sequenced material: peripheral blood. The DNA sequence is TGTGCCAGCAGCTTCGGAGGACTTAGCGGGGGCCGCTCCTACAATGAGCAGTTCTTC. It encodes CASSFGGLSGGRSYNEQFF.